This T cell receptor beta chain was retrieved from a study of T cell responses to AZD1222 COVID-19 vaccine. Study observations and caveats: Spike-specific TCRs gained breadth and depth after people received two AZD1222 doses. No repertoire was sampled before or during the peak T cell response, only after it. Seropositive status at baseline applied to only six AZD1222 recipients. There were mostly white British donors and more females than males, and clonal diversity was possibly underestimated.

The trim removed 3 bases at V and 2 bases at J, leaving 4 bases unmatched. This CDR3 contains 15 residues. From germline, CDR1 is SGHDN and CDR2 FVKESK. Remarks on this clone: Antigen: not known.

Repertoires were generated with immunoSEQ multiplex PCR, while TCRdb's copy carries only in-frame clones and drops some. The sample holds more than 65,000 clones, 80% to 90% seen once. The sample here was peripheral blood, taken 28 days after the second AZD1222 dose. The chain links TRBV14 to TRBJ1-3; 7 bases align to TRBD1. The source is an adult who received the AZD1222 COVID-19 vaccine. CDR3 in amino acids: CASSQAQGPGNTIYF. In nucleotides, the CDR3 is TGTGCCAGCAGCCAGGCACAGGGGCCTGGAAACACCATATATTTT.